The 13 T cell receptor beta chains below come from one sample, sequenced in a study of T cell responses to AZD1222 COVID-19 vaccine. Sequenced by immunoSEQ multiplex PCR; TCRdb stores in-frame clones only, minus some. Of about 120,000 clones listed, more than 75% are singletons. The sample here was peripheral blood, taken on day 0 of AZD1222 vaccination. These TCRs come from an adult in good health.

The V gene is TRBV19, the J gene TRBJ2-7; TRBD1 agrees at 7 bases. The CDR3 is made up of 13 amino acids. CDR1 and CDR2 (germline): LNHDA, SQIVND (reference sequence). With 6 bases clipped from V and 5 bases from J, the junction kept 7 bases outside the gene matches. In DNA form, the CDR3 reads TGTGCCAGTAGGGGGGACAGAGGGAACGAGCAGTACTTC. The encoded protein is CASRGDRGNEQYF.

This rearrangement joins TRBV9 to TRBJ1-1; D gene ambiguous. There are 13 residues in the CDR3. V was trimmed by 3 bases and J by 2 bases, leaving 8 bases between them. The germline V gene has CDR1 SGDLS and CDR2 YYNGEE. The CDR3 sequence: CASSALDNTEAFF. The CDR3 coding sequence is TGTGCCAGCAGCGCCCTCGATAACACTGAAGCTTTCTTT.

As for this clone: Mismatch with germline at one junction end may stem from a read error. In the same sample, other DNA sequences code for this CDR3. This chain joins TRBV29-1 and TRBJ2-5; 9 bases line up with TRBD2. Germline V gene sequence: CDR1 SQVTM, CDR2 ANQGSEA. This CDR3 spans 15 amino acids. CDR3 in DNA: TGTAGCGCCGGGCGGCCTAGCGGGGTCGGGGAGACCCAGTACTTC. Amino acids: CSAGRPSGVGETQYF.

This chain connects TRBV3-1 (or the pseudogene TRBV3-2) to TRBJ1-4; D gene ambiguous. The CDR3 is 15 residues long. CDR1 and CDR2 from the germline V gene are LGHDT and YNNKEL (reference sequence). Trimming took 1 base from V and 2 from J, leaving 8 bases between them. The CDR3 sequence: CASSQGLLTNEKLFF. The CDR3 DNA reads as TGTGCCAGCAGCCAAGGCCTGTTGACTAATGAAAAACTGTTTTTT.

This clone appeared once. The chain has TRBV19 and TRBJ1-2, with D perhaps TRBD1 (5 bases). Germline V gene lookup returns CDR1 LNHDA and CDR2 SQIVND (reference sequence). V lost 5 bases and J lost 8, with 12 bases in between. The CDR3 runs to 12 residues. Here the CDR3 DNA reads TGTGCCAGTAGTCTGGGGCAGGGAGGCTACACCTTC. It yields the protein CASSLGQGGYTF.

The rearrangement links TRBV5-5 to TRBJ1-2, with D possibly TRBD1 on 6 matching bases. Trimming shortened V by 2 bases and J by 4 bases, and 12 bases separated the two germline ends. The CDR3 is 14 amino acids. The germline V gene encodes CDR1 SGHKS and CDR2 YYEKEE (reference sequence). Written as DNA, the CDR3 is TGTGCCAGCAGCTTAAGGACAGACCCCTATGGCTACACCTTC. It translates to CASSLRTDPYGYTF.

The chain carries TRBV4-1 and TRBJ1-3; D is perhaps TRBD1 (6 bases). The CDR3 length is 17 residues. The V gene's germline CDR1 is MGHRA and CDR2 YSYEKL. The V end was cut by 0 bases, the J end by 2 bases, with 14 bases between. The CDR3 sequence is CASSQDLGAFAGNTIYF. CDR3 coding DNA: TGCGCCAGCAGCCAAGATCTGGGGGCTTTCGCTGGAAACACCATATATTTT.

The chain is built from TRBV5-4 and TRBJ1-2; TRBD1 agrees at 7 bases. With V trimmed by 0 bases and J by 8 bases, 7 bases remained unmatched. This CDR3 comprises 14 residues. The germline V gene has CDR1 SGHNT and CDR2 YYREEE (reference sequence). The CDR3 DNA reads as TGTGCCAGCAGCTTGGCCGGGGCAGGGGGAGGCTACACCTTC. Translating it yields CASSLAGAGGGYTF.

The chain joins TRBV10-3 to TRBJ2-3, with 13 bases that match TRBD2. This CDR3 region has 14 residues. Germline lookup yields CDR1 ENHRY and CDR2 SYGVKD. J was trimmed by 5 bases and V by 9 bases; bases with no gene match: 5. The CDR3 coding sequence is TGTGCCATAAAACTAGCGGGGGGGCAAGATACGCAGTATTTT. The encoded protein is CAIKLAGGQDTQYF.

This chain uses TRBV7-9 with TRBJ1-1, with 9 bases aligning to TRBD1. V lost 3 bases, J lost 10 bases, and 9 bases stayed unmatched. CDR3 length: 14 residues. Germline-derived CDR1 and CDR2 are SEHNR and FQNEAQ (reference sequence). CDR3 region: CASSFSPGQGSAFF. The DNA of the CDR3 is TGTGCCAGCAGCTTTAGTCCGGGACAGGGCTCAGCTTTCTTT.

The V and J genes are TRBV3-1 (or the pseudogene TRBV3-2) and TRBJ2-4, with 7 positions matching TRBD2. Germline CDR1 reads LGHDT; CDR2 reads YNNKEL (reference sequence). The V gene end was trimmed by 3 bases and the J gene end by 8 bases; junction bases not matched to a gene: 13. The CDR3 is made up of 16 amino acids. The CDR3 DNA sequence: TGTGCCAGCAGCCATGCTATGACTAGCATTATTGACATTCAGTACTTC. As protein: CASSHAMTSIIDIQYF.

The rearrangement uses TRBV7-8 and TRBJ2-7; 8 bases fit TRBD2. Germline trimming cut 5 bases from V and 0 bases from J; bases unmatched to any gene: 6. The CDR3 covers 15 residues. Germline CDR1 reads SGHVS; CDR2 reads FQNEAQ. CDR3 sequence: CASSRVGTSSYEQYF. DNA of the CDR3: TGTGCCAGCAGCCGAGTGGGGACTAGCTCCTACGAGCAGTACTTC.

This clone was observed a handful of times. The chain has TRBV12-5 and TRBJ1-2, with 8 bases lining up with TRBD1. The germline V gene has CDR1 LGHNT and CDR2 FRNRAP. Trimming took 4 bases from V and 7 from J; bases not matched to a gene: 8. The CDR3 contains 14 residues. CDR3 amino acids: CASGSDRGRAGYTF. DNA for the CDR3: TGTGCTAGTGGTTCCGACAGGGGAAGGGCTGGCTACACCTTC.